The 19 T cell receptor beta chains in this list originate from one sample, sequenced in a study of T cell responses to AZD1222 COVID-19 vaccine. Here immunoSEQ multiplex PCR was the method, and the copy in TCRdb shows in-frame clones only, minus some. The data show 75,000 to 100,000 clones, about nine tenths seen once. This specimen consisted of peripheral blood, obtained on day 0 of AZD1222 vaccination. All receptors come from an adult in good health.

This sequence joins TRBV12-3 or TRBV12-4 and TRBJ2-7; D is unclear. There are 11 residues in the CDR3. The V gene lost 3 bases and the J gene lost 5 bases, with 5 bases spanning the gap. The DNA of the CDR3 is TGTGCCAGCAGTTTGAATCACGAGCAGTACTTC. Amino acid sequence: CASSLNHEQYF.

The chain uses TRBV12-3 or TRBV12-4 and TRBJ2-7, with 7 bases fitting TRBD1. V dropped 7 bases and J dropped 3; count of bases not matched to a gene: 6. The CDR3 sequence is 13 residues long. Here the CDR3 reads CASTEDRDYEQYF. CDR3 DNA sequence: TGTGCCAGCACCGAAGACAGGGACTACGAGCAGTACTTC.

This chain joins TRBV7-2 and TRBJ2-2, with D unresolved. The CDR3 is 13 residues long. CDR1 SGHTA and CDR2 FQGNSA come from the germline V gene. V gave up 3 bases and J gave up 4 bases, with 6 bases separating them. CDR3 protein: CASSFLRTGELFF. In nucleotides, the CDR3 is TGTGCCAGCAGCTTCCTCCGCACCGGGGAGCTGTTTTTT. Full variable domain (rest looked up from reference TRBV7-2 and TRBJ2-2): GAGVSQSPSNKVTEKGKDVELRCDPISGHTALYWYRQSLGQGLEFLIYFQGNSAPDKSGLPSDRFSAERTGGSVSTLTIQRTQQEDSAVYLCASSFLRTGELFFGEGSRLTVL.

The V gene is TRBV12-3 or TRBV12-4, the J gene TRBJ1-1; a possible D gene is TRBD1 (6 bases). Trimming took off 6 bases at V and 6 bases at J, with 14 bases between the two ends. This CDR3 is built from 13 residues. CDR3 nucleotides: TGTGCCAGCAGCGAAACCAGGGGATCTGAAGCTTTCTTT. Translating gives CASSETRGSEAFF.

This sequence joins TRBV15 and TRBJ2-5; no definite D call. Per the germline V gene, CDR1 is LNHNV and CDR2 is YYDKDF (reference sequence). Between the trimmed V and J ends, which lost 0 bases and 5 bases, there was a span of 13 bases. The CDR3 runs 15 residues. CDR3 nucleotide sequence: TGTGCCACCAGCAGAGAGGGGAACCTAATGGAGACCCAGTACTTC. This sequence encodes CATSREGNLMETQYF.

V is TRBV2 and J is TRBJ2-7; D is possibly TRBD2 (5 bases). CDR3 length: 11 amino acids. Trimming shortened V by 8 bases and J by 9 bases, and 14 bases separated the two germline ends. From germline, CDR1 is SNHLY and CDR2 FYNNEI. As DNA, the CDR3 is TGTGCCAGCCGGGGTTATCTACGGCAGTACTTC. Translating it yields CASRGYLRQYF.

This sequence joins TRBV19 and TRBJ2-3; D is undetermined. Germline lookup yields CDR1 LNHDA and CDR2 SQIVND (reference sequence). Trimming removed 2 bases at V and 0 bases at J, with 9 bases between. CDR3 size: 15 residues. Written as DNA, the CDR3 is TGTGCCAGTAGTATAACCGGACCTAGCACAGATACGCAGTATTTT. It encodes CASSITGPSTDTQYF. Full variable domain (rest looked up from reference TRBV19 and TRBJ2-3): DGGITQSPKYLFRKEGQNVTLSCEQNLNHDAMYWYRQDPGQGLRLIYYSQIVNDFQKGDIAEGYSVSREKKESFPLTVTSAQKNPTAFYLCASSITGPSTDTQYFGPGTRLTVL.

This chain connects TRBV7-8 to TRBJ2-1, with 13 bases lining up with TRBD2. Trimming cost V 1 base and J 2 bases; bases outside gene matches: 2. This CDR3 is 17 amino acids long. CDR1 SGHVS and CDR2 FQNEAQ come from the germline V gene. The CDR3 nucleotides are TGTGCCAGCAGCTTAGAAGGGACTAGCGGGGCCTACAATGAGCAGTTCTTC. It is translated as CASSLEGTSGAYNEQFF.

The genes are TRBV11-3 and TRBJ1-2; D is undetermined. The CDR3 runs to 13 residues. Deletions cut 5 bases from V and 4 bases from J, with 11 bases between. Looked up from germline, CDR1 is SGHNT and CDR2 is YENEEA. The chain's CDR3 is CASSMSEGYGYTF. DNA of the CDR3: TGTGCCAGCAGCATGAGTGAGGGCTATGGCTACACCTTC. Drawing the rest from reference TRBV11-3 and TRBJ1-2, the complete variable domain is EAGVVQSPRYKIIEKKQPVAFWCNPISGHNTLYWYLQNLGQGPELLIRYENEEAVDDSQLPKDRFSAERLKGVDSTLKIQPAELGDSAVYLCASSMSEGYGYTFGSGTRLTVV.

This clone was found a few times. The CDR3 protein is CASSLTGNQPQHF. Written as DNA, the CDR3 is TGCGCCAGCAGCTTGACTGGAAATCAGCCCCAGCATTTT. The chain recombines TRBV5-1 with TRBJ1-5; D ambiguous. CDR1 and CDR2 (germline): SGHRS, YFSETQ. The CDR3 is 13 residues long. Trimming left V 1 base short and J 4 bases short, with 6 bases between.

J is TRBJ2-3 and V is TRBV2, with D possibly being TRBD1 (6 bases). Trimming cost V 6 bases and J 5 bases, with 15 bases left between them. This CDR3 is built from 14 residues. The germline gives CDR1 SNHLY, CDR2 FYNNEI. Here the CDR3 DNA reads TGTGCCAGCAGAAGACAGGTACTAGGAGATACGCAGTATTTT. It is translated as CASRRQVLGDTQYF.

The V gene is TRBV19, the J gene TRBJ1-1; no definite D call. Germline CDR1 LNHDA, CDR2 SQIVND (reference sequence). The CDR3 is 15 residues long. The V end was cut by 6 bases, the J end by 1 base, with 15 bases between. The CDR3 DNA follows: TGTGCCAGTAGACCTCAAGCGGGCCGGAACACTGAAGCTTTCTTT. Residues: CASRPQAGRNTEAFF. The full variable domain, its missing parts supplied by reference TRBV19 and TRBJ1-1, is DGGITQSPKYLFRKEGQNVTLSCEQNLNHDAMYWYRQDPGQGLRLIYYSQIVNDFQKGDIAEGYSVSREKKESFPLTVTSAQKNPTAFYLCASRPQAGRNTEAFFGQGTRLTVV.

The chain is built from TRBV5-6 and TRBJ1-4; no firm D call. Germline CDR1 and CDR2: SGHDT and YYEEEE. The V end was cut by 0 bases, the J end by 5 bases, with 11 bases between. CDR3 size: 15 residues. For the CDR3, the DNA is TGTGCCAGCAGCTTGGGGCGCCAGGCCAATGAAAAACTGTTTTTT. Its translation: CASSLGRQANEKLFF.

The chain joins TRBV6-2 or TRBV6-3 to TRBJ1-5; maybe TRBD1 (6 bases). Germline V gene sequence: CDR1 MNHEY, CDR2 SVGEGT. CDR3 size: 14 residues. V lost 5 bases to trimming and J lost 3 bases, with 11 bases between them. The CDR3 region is CASSPQGDNQPQHF. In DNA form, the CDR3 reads TGTGCCAGCAGTCCACAGGGAGACAATCAGCCCCAGCATTTT.

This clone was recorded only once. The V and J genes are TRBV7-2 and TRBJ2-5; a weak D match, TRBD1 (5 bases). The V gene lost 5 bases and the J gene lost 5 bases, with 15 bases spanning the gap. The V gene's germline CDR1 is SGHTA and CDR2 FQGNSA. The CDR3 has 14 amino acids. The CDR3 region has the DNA TGTGCCAGCAGCCGCCAGGCAGGGCGGGAGACCCAGTACTTC. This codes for CASSRQAGRETQYF. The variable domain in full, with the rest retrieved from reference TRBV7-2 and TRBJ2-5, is GAGVSQSPSNKVTEKGKDVELRCDPISGHTALYWYRQSLGQGLEFLIYFQGNSAPDKSGLPSDRFSAERTGGSVSTLTIQRTQQEDSAVYLCASSRQAGRETQYFGPGTRLLVL.

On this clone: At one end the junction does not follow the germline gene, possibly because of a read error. The CDR3 nucleotides read TGTGCCAGTAGTGAAGAGTGGCAGGCATCCTACAATGAGCAGCTCTTC. It is translated as CASSEEWQASYNEQLF. The chain joins TRBV19 to TRBJ2-1; D unclear. This CDR3 comprises 16 residues. CDR1 and CDR2 (germline): LNHDA, SQIVND (reference sequence).

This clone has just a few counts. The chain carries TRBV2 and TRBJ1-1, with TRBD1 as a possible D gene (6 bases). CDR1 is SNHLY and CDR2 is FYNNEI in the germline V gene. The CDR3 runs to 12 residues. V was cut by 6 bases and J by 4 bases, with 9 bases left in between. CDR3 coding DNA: TGTGCCAGCAGCACAGGGACCACTGAAGCTTTCTTT. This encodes CASSTGTTEAFF.

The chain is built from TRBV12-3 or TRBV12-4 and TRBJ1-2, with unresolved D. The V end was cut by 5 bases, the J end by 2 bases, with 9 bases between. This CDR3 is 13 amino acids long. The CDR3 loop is CASSPFLNYGYTF. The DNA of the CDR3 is TGTGCCAGCAGTCCCTTTCTAAACTATGGCTACACCTTC.

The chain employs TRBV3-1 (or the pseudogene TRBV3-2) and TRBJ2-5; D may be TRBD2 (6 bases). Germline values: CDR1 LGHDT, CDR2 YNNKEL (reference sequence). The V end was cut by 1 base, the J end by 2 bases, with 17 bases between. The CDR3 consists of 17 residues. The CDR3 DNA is TGTGCCAGCAGCCAAGGGGTCGGTACTAGCACTCAAGAGACCCAGTACTTC. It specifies CASSQGVGTSTQETQYF.